This T cell receptor (beta chain) was observed in a study of shared clonotypes between healthy human individuals. Regarding the study as a whole: Non-shared clonotypes were found to have lower generation probabilities than the clonotypes that were shared by all four of the sorted-subset donors. Sampling was confined to blood; repertoires within tissues likely differ.

This CDR3 region has 14 residues. V trimming: 6 bases; J trimming: 5 bases; junction bases outside the gene matches: 5. Per the germline V gene, CDR1 is MNHEY and CDR2 is SMNVEV (reference sequence). On this clone: Its antigen is not identified.

The authors distributed each subset's genomic DNA evenly over several immunoSEQ plates. Here immunoSEQ multiplex PCR was the method, and the copy in TCRdb shows in-frame clones only, minus some. The sample yields 300,000 to 400,000 clones, around 87% seen once. This chain uses TRBV27 with TRBJ2-7, with TRBD2 identical over 12 bases. The TCR was taken from a man aged 18 to 35 in good health. The sequenced sample consisted of memory CD8+ T cells sorted from blood. Sample subset: CD45RO+ cells pooled with CCR7-negative TemRA cells. This CDR3 is CASSETSGRHEQYF. The CDR3 nucleotides are TGTGCCAGCAGCGAGACTAGCGGGAGACACGAGCAGTACTTC.